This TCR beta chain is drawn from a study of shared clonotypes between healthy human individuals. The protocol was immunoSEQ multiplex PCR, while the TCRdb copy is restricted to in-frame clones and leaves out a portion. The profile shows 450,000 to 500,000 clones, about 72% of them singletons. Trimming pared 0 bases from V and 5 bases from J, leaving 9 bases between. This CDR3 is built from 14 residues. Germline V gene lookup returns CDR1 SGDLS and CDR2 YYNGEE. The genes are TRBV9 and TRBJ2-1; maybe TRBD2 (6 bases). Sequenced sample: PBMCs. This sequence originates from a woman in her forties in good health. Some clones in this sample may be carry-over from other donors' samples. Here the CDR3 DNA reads TGTGCCAGCAGCGTAGGGACTACAAACAATGAGCAGTTCTTC. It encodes CASSVGTTNNEQFF. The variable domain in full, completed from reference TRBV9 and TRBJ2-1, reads DSGVTQTPKHLITATGQRVTLRCSPRSGDLSVYWYQQSLDQGLQFLIQYYNGEERAKGNILERFSAQQFPDLHSELNLSSLELGDSALYFCASSVGTTNNEQFFGPGTRLTVL.